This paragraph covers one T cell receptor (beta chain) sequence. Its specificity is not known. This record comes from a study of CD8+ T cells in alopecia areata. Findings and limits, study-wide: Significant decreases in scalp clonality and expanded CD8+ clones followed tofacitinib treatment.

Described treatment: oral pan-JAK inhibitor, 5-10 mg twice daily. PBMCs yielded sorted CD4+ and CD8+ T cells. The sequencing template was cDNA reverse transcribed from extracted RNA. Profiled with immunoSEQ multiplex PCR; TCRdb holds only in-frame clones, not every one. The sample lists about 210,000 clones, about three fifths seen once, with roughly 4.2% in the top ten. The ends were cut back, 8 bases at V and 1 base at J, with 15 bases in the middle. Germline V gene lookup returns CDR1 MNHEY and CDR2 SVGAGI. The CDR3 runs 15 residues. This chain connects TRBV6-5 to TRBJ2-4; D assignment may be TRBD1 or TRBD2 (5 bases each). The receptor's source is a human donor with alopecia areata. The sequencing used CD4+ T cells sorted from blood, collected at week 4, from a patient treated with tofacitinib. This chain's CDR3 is CASRLLRDAKNIQYF. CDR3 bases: TGTGCCAGCCGACTCCTGAGGGACGCCAAAAACATTCAGTACTTC.